These 10 T cell receptor beta chains share one sample of origin, sequenced in a study of blood T cell repertoires in COVID-19. The method was immunoSEQ multiplex PCR; TCRdb's version includes in-frame clones alone and lacks a portion of them. This sample has 300,000 to 450,000 clones, with roughly 90% found just once. Sample: PBMCs or T cells enriched from blood (not recorded which). The source is a woman aged 30 to 39 who had been exposed to COVID-19.

Only a few counts were recorded for this clone. This chain joins TRBV24-1 and TRBJ2-2; TRBD2 agrees at 13 bases. Per germline, CDR1 KGHDR and CDR2 SFDVKD. The CDR3 covers 14 residues. The V and J ends lost 9 bases and 6 bases, in that order; junction bases with no gene match: 3. Here the CDR3 reads CATGGTSGAGELFF. For the CDR3, the DNA is TGTGCCACCGGAGGGACTAGCGGGGCCGGGGAGCTGTTTTTT.

CDR3 residues: CASSGDSPLHF. As DNA, the CDR3 is TGTGCCAGCTCCGGGGATTCACCCCTCCACTTT. This chain links TRBV2 with TRBJ1-6, with no clear D. This CDR3 comprises 11 residues. V lost 8 bases, J lost 8 bases, and 7 bases lay in between. Germline V gene data show CDR1 as SNHLY and CDR2 as FYNNEI.

This clone was picked up a small number of times. V gene TRBV9 combines with J gene TRBJ1-6; perhaps TRBD1 as D (6 bases). With 3 bases removed from V and 6 bases from J, the gap between germline ends came to 16 bases. CDR3 size: 16 residues. Per germline, CDR1 SGDLS and CDR2 YYNGEE. CDR3 coding DNA: TGTGCCAGCAGCGCCCTACGGACCAGGGGTAATTCACCCCTCCACTTT. It encodes CASSALRTRGNSPLHF.

The gene calls are TRBV5-1 and TRBJ2-7, with D unclear. Trimming cost V 0 bases and J 5 bases, with 6 bases left between them. Germline V gene lookup returns CDR1 SGHRS and CDR2 YFSETQ. The CDR3 is made up of 12 amino acids. The DNA for the CDR3 is TGCGCCAGCAGCTTGGAGCTCGACGAGCAGTACTTC. Translation: CASSLELDEQYF.

The chain combines TRBV5-4 with TRBJ2-2, with 7 bases aligning to TRBD1. V shed 4 bases and J 0 bases; nucleotides not matched to a gene: 6. The CDR3 runs 16 residues. The germline CDR1 and CDR2 sequences are SGHNT and YYREEE (reference sequence). CDR3 sequence (DNA): TGTGCCAGCAGCAACCGACAGGGTACGAACACCGGGGAGCTGTTTTTT. Protein sequence: CASSNRQGTNTGELFF.

The rearrangement links TRBV7-3 to TRBJ2-1; TRBD2 matches at 7 bases. J gave up 6 bases and V 1 base, and 6 bases lay outside the gene matches. The CDR3 contains 15 residues. Germline CDR1 is SGHTA and CDR2 is FQGTGA. CDR3 DNA sequence: TGTGCCAGCAGCTTAATGGCGGGAGAACTCAATGAGCAGTTCTTC. Protein sequence: CASSLMAGELNEQFF.

The chain employs TRBV15 and TRBJ2-1, with D possibly matching TRBD1 (5 bases). Looked up from germline, CDR1 is LNHNV and CDR2 is YYDKDF (reference sequence). Deletions cut 1 base from V and 13 bases from J, with 17 bases between. The CDR3 length is 14 residues. Written as DNA, the CDR3 is TGTGCCACCAGCAGAGTTCGGGCAGGGATCGCTCAGTTCTTC. As protein: CATSRVRAGIAQFF.

The chain is built from TRBV25-1 and TRBJ1-5; D uncertain. CDR3 length: 15 residues. Germline-derived CDR1 and CDR2 are MGHDK and SYGVNS. Trimming removed 4 bases from V and 0 bases from J, with 10 bases in between. CDR3 region: CASSGGEYSNQPQHF. The CDR3, as DNA: TGTGCCAGCAGTGGCGGCGAATATAGCAATCAGCCCCAGCATTTT.

V gene TRBV7-2 combines with J gene TRBJ2-1; possibly TRBD1 for D (5 bases). V gave up 7 bases and J gave up 3 bases, with 13 bases separating them. The CDR3 runs to 14 residues. Germline values: CDR1 SGHTA, CDR2 FQGNSA. CDR3 in DNA: TGTGCCAGCACCAGGACACCTGGCTACAATGAGCAGTTCTTC. Encoded protein: CASTRTPGYNEQFF. Full variable domain (remainder filled in from reference TRBV7-2 and TRBJ2-1): GAGVSQSPSNKVTEKGKDVELRCDPISGHTALYWYRQSLGQGLEFLIYFQGNSAPDKSGLPSDRFSAERTGGSVSTLTIQRTQQEDSAVYLCASTRTPGYNEQFFGPGTRLTVL.

The chain recombines TRBV20-1 with TRBJ2-3, with 7 bases aligning to TRBD2. Unmatched junction bases numbered 1, after V lost 5 bases and J lost 8 bases. The CDR3 has 10 amino acids. Germline CDR1 DFQATT, CDR2 SNEGSKA (reference sequence). The CDR3 spells CSARGGTQYF. The DNA of the CDR3 is TGCAGTGCTCGCGGGGGTACGCAGTATTTT.